This TCR beta chain appears in the sequencing data of a study of T cell responses to AZD1222 COVID-19 vaccine. Study-level background: Investigators merged groups given second doses at roughly 4 or roughly 12 weeks. Overall study findings and caveats: Donors were largely white British and mainly female; clonal diversity was possibly underestimated.

The V end was cut by 0 bases, the J end by 6 bases, with 11 bases between. The CDR3 length is 14 residues. Germline lookup yields CDR1 LNHNV and CDR2 YYDKDF (reference sequence). Regarding this clone: Its matching antigen is unknown.

This table comes from immunoSEQ multiplex PCR, and its TCRdb copy is limited to in-frame clones, with some not included. The sample has 140,000 or so clones, about 91% seen once. The origin of this receptor is an adult in good health. The chain uses TRBV15 and TRBJ1-2, with unresolved D. The material was peripheral blood, obtained on day 0 of AZD1222 vaccination. CDR3 protein: CATSREVPVDGYTF. The CDR3 bases are TGTGCCACCAGCAGAGAGGTACCCGTGGATGGCTACACCTTC.